This T cell receptor beta chain came from a study of cytomegalovirus exposure and HLA in healthy donors. The PCR used 60 Vbeta and 13 Jbeta primers. The data were produced by immunoSEQ multiplex PCR, yet TCRdb's version contains in-frame clones alone and is incomplete. Here the sample spans roughly 92,000 clones, 81% being singletons. The V gene's germline CDR1 is GTSNPN and CDR2 SVGIG (reference sequence). The CDR3 runs to 15 residues. V gave up 0 bases and J gave up 6 bases; unmatched junction bases: 10. V usage is TRBV30 and J usage is TRBJ1-2; 7 positions match TRBD1. The sample taken for sequencing was PBMCs. The TCR was taken from a woman between 70 and 85 years old in good health and CMV-seropositive. The CDR3 loop reads CAWSVNSRGSNGYTF. The CDR3 bases are TGTGCCTGGAGTGTAAATAGCAGGGGGTCAAATGGCTACACCTTC.